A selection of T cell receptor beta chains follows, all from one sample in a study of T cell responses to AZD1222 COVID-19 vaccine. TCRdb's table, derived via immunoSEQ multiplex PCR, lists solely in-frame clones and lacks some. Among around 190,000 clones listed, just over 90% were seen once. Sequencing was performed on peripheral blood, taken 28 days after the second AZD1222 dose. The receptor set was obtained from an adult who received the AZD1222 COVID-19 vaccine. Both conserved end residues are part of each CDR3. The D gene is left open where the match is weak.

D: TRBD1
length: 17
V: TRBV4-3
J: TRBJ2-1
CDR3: CASSQGTGRGSYNEQFF
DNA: TGCGCCAGCAGCCAAGGGACAGGGCGGGGATCCTACAATGAGCAGTTCTTC

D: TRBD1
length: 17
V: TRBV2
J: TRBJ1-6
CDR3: CASRDPGQGGDNSPLHF
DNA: TGTGCCAGCAGGGACCCGGGACAGGGAGGGGATAATTCACCCCTCCACTTT

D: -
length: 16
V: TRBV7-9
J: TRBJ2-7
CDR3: CASSTTPGTGTYEQYF
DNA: TGTGCCAGCAGCACCACCCCCGGGACGGGAACCTACGAGCAGTACTTC

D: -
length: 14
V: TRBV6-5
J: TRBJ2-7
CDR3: CASSTHGGSYEQYF
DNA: TGTGCCAGCAGTACACACGGAGGTTCCTACGAGCAGTACTTC

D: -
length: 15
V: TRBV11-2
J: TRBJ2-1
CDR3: CASSSGTQPYNEQFF
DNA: TGTGCCAGCAGCTCCGGGACCCAACCTTACAATGAGCAGTTCTTC

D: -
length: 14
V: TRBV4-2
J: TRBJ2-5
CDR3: CASSQDRQQETQYF
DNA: TGTGCCAGCAGCCAAGACCGGCAGCAAGAGACCCAGTACTTC

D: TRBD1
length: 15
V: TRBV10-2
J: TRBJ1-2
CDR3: CASSLLGQGMYGYTF
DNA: TGCGCCAGCAGTCTCCTGGGACAGGGAATGTATGGCTACACCTTC

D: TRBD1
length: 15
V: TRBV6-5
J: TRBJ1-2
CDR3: CASRRTGQAYNGYTF
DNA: TGTGCCAGCAGGCGGACGGGACAGGCTTACAATGGCTACACCTTC

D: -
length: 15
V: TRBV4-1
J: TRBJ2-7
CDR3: CASSQVLGGSYEQYF
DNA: TGCGCCAGCAGCCAAGTACTAGGGGGCTCCTACGAGCAGTACTTC

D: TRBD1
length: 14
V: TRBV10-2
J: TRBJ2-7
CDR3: CASRLDRGRGEQYF
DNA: TGCGCCAGCAGACTAGACAGGGGGCGAGGCGAGCAGTACTTC